These 22 T cell receptor beta chains were sequenced from one sample in a study of blood T cells in healthy people across ages. The second PCR ran about 6 to 12 cycles with a sample-barcoded 5' primer and J-beta primers. In TCRdb, the 5' RACE reads were re-called with MiXCR into one record per CDR3 protein. In the table there are approximately 400,000 distinct CDR3 sequences, 45% to 60% of which are singletons. Sequenced: blood. Every receptor here comes from a man aged 55 to 69 in good health.

This clonotype was seen just once. This sequence joins TRBV5-6 and TRBJ2-4; 7 bases match TRBD2. This CDR3 is built from 13 residues. Germline CDR1 reads SGHDT; CDR2 reads YYEEEE. V was pared by 4 bases and J by 13 bases, with 11 bases of the junction left unmatched. This chain's CDR3 is CASSPRGGREQYF. Here the CDR3 DNA reads TGTGCCAGCAGCCCCCGAGGAGGGAGGGAGCAGTACTTC. The whole variable domain, remainder taken from reference TRBV5-6 and TRBJ2-4, is DAGVTQSPTHLIKTRGQQVTLRCSPKSGHDTVSWYQQALGQGPQFIFQYYEEEERQRGNFPDRFSGHQFPNYSSELNVNALLLGDSALYLCASSPRGGREQYFGAGTRLSVL.

V is TRBV7-2 and J is TRBJ1-1; D is unresolved. The germline gives CDR1 SGHTA, CDR2 FQGNSA. With 3 bases removed from V and 1 base from J, the gap between germline ends came to 9 bases. The CDR3 consists of 14 residues. In nucleotides, the CDR3 is TGTGCCAGCAGCTTTACGTGGGGGAACACTGAAGCTTTCTTT. It encodes CASSFTWGNTEAFF.

The sample holds a few counts of this clonotype. The rearrangement links TRBV7-2 to TRBJ2-7; 10 bases are a match to TRBD2. Germline values: CDR1 SGHTA, CDR2 FQGNSA. The trim removed 1 base at V and 5 bases at J, leaving 5 bases unmatched. CDR3 length: 15 residues. The CDR3 nucleotides read TGTGCCAGCAGCTTAGAAGCGGGGGGGGGCCACGAGCAGTACTTC. This sequence encodes CASSLEAGGGHEQYF. Full variable domain (remainder filled in from reference TRBV7-2 and TRBJ2-7): GAGVSQSPSNKVTEKGKDVELRCDPISGHTALYWYRQSLGQGLEFLIYFQGNSAPDKSGLPSDRFSAERTGGSVSTLTIQRTQQEDSAVYLCASSLEAGGGHEQYFGPGTRLTVT.

Concerning this clonotype itself: A clone one base away is much larger, so this may be a read error. The rearrangement links TRBV29-1 to TRBJ1-6, with 7 bases identical to TRBD1. Germline V gives CDR1 SQVTM, CDR2 ANQGSEA. J lost 7 bases, V lost 7 bases, and 7 bases had no gene match. There are 13 residues in the CDR3. CDR3 residues: CSAAQGNNSPLHF. CDR3 DNA sequence: TGCAGCGCGGCACAGGGGAACAATTCACCCCTCCACTTT.

This rearrangement joins TRBV7-2 to TRBJ2-1, with 9 bases identical to TRBD2. Germline V gene data show CDR1 as SGHTA and CDR2 as FQGNSA. The V gene end was trimmed by 1 base and the J gene end by 4 bases; junction bases not matched to a gene: 11. The CDR3 is made up of 18 amino acids. CDR3 DNA sequence: TGTGCCAGCAGCTTAGTCATGGCTAGCGGGACTCGGTACAATGAGCAGTTCTTC. Translation: CASSLVMASGTRYNEQFF.

J is TRBJ2-3 and V is TRBV29-1, with a weak D call TRBD2 (5 bases). Trimming cost V 6 bases and J 4 bases, with 14 bases left between them. The germline CDR1 and CDR2 sequences are SQVTM and ANQGSEA. This CDR3 is 13 amino acids long. The CDR3 is CSVSPARADTQYF. In DNA, the CDR3 is TGCAGCGTCTCTCCAGCGAGGGCAGATACGCAGTATTTT.

The chain uses TRBV6-2 or TRBV6-3 and TRBJ1-5; no definite D call. The CDR3 length is 13 residues. Trimming pared 6 bases from V and 0 bases from J, leaving 6 bases between. CDR1 is MNHEY and CDR2 is SVGEGT in the germline V gene. The CDR3: CASRSNSNQPQHF. In nucleotides, the CDR3 is TGTGCCAGCAGGTCTAATAGCAATCAGCCCCAGCATTTT.

Notes on this clonotype: Given a much more abundant clone one base away, this may be a read error. The chain has TRBV2 and TRBJ2-5; possibly TRBD2 for D (5 bases). The germline gives CDR1 SNHLY, CDR2 FYNNEI. This CDR3 region has 15 residues. Trimming took 7 bases from V and 5 from J, leaving 20 bases between them. The CDR3 sequence: CASTLLDAKSETQYF. The CDR3 DNA reads TGTGCCAGCACCCTACTAGATGCCAAGTCGGAGACCCAGTACTTC.

The chain has TRBV28 and TRBJ2-6, with D unresolved. The length of the CDR3 is 16 residues. Between the trimmed V and J ends, which lost 4 bases and 4 bases, there was a span of 14 bases. Germline V CDR1 and CDR2: MDHEN, SYDVKM. The CDR3 DNA reads as TGTGCCAGCAGTTCGGCCACCCTTATCGGGGCCAACGTCCTGACTTTC. Translating it yields CASSSATLIGANVLTF.

This clonotype was detected a few times. The V call is TRBV16, the J call TRBJ1-5; D unclear. The germline V and J ends were trimmed by 0 bases and 2 bases, with 8 bases remaining between them. This CDR3 region has 15 residues. Germline lookup yields CDR1 KGHSY and CDR2 FQNENV. The CDR3 DNA follows: TGTGCCAGCAGCCAATCGTACAGCCGCAATCAGCCCCAGCATTTT. Translating it yields CASSQSYSRNQPQHF.

The chain is built from TRBV18 and TRBJ1-2; D call uncertain. CDR1 KGHSH and CDR2 LQKENI come from the germline V gene. This CDR3 is 13 amino acids long. Trimming took 3 bases from V and 2 from J, leaving 7 bases between them. In nucleotides, the CDR3 is TGTGCCAGCTCACCGGCGGAAAACTATGGCTACACCTTC. This encodes CASSPAENYGYTF.

Only a few counts were recorded for this clonotype. This chain uses TRBV25-1 with TRBJ2-3; D not certain. The CDR3 consists of 14 residues. Germline CDR1 reads MGHDK; CDR2 reads SYGVNS. V was cut by 3 bases and J by 4 bases, with 11 bases left in between. The CDR3 region is CASSELTPADTQYF. CDR3 DNA: TGTGCCAGCAGTGAGTTGACACCCGCAGATACGCAGTATTTT.

The V gene is TRBV6-5, the J gene TRBJ1-5; D is uncertain. The CDR3 is 14 amino acids. Trimming left V 5 bases short and J 4 bases short, with 12 bases between. Germline loops: CDR1 MNHEY, CDR2 SVGAGI. The CDR3 protein is CASSARQRNQPQHF. CDR3 sequence (DNA): TGTGCCAGCAGTGCGAGGCAGAGGAATCAGCCCCAGCATTTT.

This rearrangement joins TRBV5-5 to TRBJ2-7; 8 bases are shared with TRBD1. The CDR3 has 14 residues. CDR1 SGHKS and CDR2 YYEKEE come from the germline V gene (reference sequence). V shed 5 bases and J 2 bases; nucleotides not matched to a gene: 6. The DNA of the CDR3 is TGTGCCAGCAGGGCCGGGACAGGAACCTACGAGCAGTACTTC. It is translated as CASRAGTGTYEQYF.

On this clonotype: The junction and the germline gene differ at one end; a read error may be behind it. The CDR3 is CTSSSGGTYEQYF. The CDR3 DNA follows: TGCACCAGCAGCTCAGGGGGCACCTACGAGCAGTACTTC. The chain combines TRBV5-1 with TRBJ2-7; 8 positions agree with TRBD1. Germline V gives CDR1 SGHRS, CDR2 YFSETQ. The CDR3 is 13 residues long.

This chain links TRBV20-1 with TRBJ2-7; TRBD2 matches 11 bases. Germline assignment: CDR1 DFQATT and CDR2 SNEGSKA (reference sequence). The CDR3 runs to 13 residues. V lost 6 bases, J lost 6 bases, and 7 bases stayed unmatched. CDR3 sequence (DNA): TGCAGTGCCAAGACTAGCGGGACAGGCGAGCAGTACTTC. It yields the protein CSAKTSGTGEQYF.

This clonotype appeared a few times. The rearrangement links TRBV11-2 to TRBJ1-2, with D perhaps TRBD1 (6 bases). With 1 base removed from V and 8 bases from J, the gap between germline ends came to 14 bases. Germline loops: CDR1 SGHAT, CDR2 FQNNGV. The CDR3 consists of 14 residues. The CDR3 nucleotides are TGTGCCAGCAGCTTAGCCCTCAGGGGATCCGGCTACACCTTC. It codes for CASSLALRGSGYTF. The whole variable domain, remainder taken from reference TRBV11-2 and TRBJ1-2, is EAGVAQSPRYKIIEKRQSVAFWCNPISGHATLYWYQQILGQGPKLLIQFQNNGVVDDSQLPKDRFSAERLKGVDSTLKIQPAKLEDSAVYLCASSLALRGSGYTFGSGTRLTVV.

The chain carries TRBV29-1 and TRBJ2-2; 12 bases line up with TRBD1. From germline, CDR1 is SQVTM and CDR2 ANQGSEA. The CDR3 is 16 amino acids. Trimming removed 4 bases from V and 5 bases from J; junction bases left unmatched: 8. CDR3 DNA: TGCAGCGTTGGGGGACAGGGGGCGAGTGGTACCGGGGAGCTGTTTTTT. Its protein product is CSVGGQGASGTGELFF.

The V gene is TRBV28, the J gene TRBJ2-5, with 10 nucleotides matching TRBD1. Germline V gives CDR1 MDHEN, CDR2 SYDVKM. Unmatched junction bases numbered 6, after V lost 5 bases and J lost 6 bases. This CDR3 is 14 amino acids long. The CDR3 DNA reads as TGTGCCAGCAGTCCGACAGGGGGCCGAAAGACCCAGTACTTC. Amino acid sequence: CASSPTGGRKTQYF.

The chain employs TRBV29-1 and TRBJ2-7; TRBD1 might be the D (5 bases). Per the germline V gene, CDR1 is SQVTM and CDR2 is ANQGSEA. This CDR3 is built from 13 residues. Trimming stripped 3 bases from V and 3 bases from J, with 12 bases between. CDR3 region: CSVDLPGLYEQYF. The CDR3 nucleotides are TGCAGCGTTGACCTTCCAGGGCTCTACGAGCAGTACTTC.

The chain uses TRBV5-1 and TRBJ2-7; weak D call: TRBD1 (6 bases). V was clipped by 3 bases and J by 0 bases, with 13 bases between them. The CDR3 is 15 amino acids. Germline CDR1 reads SGHRS; CDR2 reads YFSETQ. The CDR3 region is CASSYTGWDSYEQYF. DNA for the CDR3: TGCGCCAGCAGCTATACAGGGTGGGACTCCTACGAGCAGTACTTC.

Only a few counts were recorded for this clonotype. The chain has TRBV30 and TRBJ1-1, with TRBD1 identical over 7 bases. Germline assignment: CDR1 GTSNPN and CDR2 SVGIG (reference sequence). This CDR3 has 12 amino acids. The junction had 4 bases not matched to a gene; V was cut back by 2 bases and J by 7 bases. This CDR3 reads CAWSPRQGEAFF. The DNA of the CDR3 is TGTGCCTGGAGTCCCCGACAGGGTGAAGCTTTCTTT.